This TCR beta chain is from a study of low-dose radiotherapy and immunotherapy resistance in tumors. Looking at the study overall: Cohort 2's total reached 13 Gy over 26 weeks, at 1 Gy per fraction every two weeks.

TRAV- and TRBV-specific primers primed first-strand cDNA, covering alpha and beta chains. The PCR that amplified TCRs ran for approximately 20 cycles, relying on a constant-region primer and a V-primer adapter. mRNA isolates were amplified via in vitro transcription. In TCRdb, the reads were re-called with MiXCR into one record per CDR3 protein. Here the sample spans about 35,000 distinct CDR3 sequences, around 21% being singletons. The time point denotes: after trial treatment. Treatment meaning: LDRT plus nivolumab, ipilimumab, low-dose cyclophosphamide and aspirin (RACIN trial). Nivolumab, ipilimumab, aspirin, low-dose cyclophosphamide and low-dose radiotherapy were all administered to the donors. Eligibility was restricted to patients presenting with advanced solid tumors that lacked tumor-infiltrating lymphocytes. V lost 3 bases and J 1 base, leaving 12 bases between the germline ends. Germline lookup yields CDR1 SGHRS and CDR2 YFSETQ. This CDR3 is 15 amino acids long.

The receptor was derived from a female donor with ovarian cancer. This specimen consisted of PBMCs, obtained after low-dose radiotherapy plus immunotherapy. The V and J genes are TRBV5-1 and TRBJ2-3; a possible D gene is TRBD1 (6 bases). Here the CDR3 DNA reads TGCGCCAGCAGCTCCACTAAGGGGGGCACAGATACGCAGTATTTT. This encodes CASSSTKGGTDTQYF.